This T cell receptor (beta chain) was recorded in a study of blood T cell repertoires in COVID-19. Germline values: CDR1 MGHDK, CDR2 SYGVNS. The CDR3 length is 15 residues. Trimming took off 3 bases at V and 5 bases at J, with 16 bases between the two ends. Only in-frame clones appear in the TCRdb table, and some are missing; sequencing was by immunoSEQ multiplex PCR. The sample lists about 110,000 clones, roughly 80% occurring once. This receptor was obtained from a woman in her sixties with acute or convalescent COVID-19. The rearrangement uses TRBV25-1 and TRBJ1-1; no definite D call. Sequencing was carried out using peripheral blood. The CDR3 reads CASSEDRSSGTEAFF. In DNA, the CDR3 is TGTGCCAGCAGTGAGGATCGGTCCTCGGGGACTGAAGCTTTCTTT.